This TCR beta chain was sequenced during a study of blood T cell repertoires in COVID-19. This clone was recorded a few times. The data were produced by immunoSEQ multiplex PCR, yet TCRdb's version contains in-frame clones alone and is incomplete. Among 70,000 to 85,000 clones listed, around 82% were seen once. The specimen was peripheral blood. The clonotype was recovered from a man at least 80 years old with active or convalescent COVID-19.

CDR3 loop: CASSFQGQGGDQPQHF. Here the CDR3 DNA reads TGTGCCAGCAGCTTCCAAGGACAGGGGGGGGATCAGCCCCAGCATTTT. J is TRBJ1-5 and V is TRBV7-8; 10 positions agree with TRBD1. V gave up 3 bases and J gave up 5 bases; unmatched junction bases: 7. Germline loops: CDR1 SGHVS, CDR2 FQNEAQ. This CDR3 contains 16 residues.